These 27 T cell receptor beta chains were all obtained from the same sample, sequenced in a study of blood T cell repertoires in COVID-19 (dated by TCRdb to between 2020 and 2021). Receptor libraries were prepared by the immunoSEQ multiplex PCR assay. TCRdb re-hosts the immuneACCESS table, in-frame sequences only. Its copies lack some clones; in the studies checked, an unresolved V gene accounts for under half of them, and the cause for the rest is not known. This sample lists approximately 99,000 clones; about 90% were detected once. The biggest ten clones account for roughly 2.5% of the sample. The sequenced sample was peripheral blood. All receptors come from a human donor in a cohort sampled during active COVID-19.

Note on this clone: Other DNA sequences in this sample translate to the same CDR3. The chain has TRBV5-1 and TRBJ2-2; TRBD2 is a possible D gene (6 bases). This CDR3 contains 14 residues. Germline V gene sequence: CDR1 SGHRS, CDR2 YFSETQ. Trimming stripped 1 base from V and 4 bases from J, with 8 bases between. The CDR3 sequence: CASSLTSSTGELFF. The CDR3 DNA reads TGCGCCAGCAGCTTGACTAGCTCCACCGGGGAGCTGTTTTTT.

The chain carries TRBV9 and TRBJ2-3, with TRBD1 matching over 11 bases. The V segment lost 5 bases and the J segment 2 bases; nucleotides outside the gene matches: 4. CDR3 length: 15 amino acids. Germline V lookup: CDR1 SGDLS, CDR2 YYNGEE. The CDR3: CASSGQGAFTDTQYF. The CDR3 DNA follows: TGTGCCAGCAGTGGACAGGGGGCCTTCACAGATACGCAGTATTTT. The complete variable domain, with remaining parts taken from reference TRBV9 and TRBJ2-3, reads DSGVTQTPKHLITATGQRVTLRCSPRSGDLSVYWYQQSLDQGLQFLIQYYNGEERAKGNILERFSAQQFPDLHSELNLSSLELGDSALYFCASSGQGAFTDTQYFGPGTRLTVL.

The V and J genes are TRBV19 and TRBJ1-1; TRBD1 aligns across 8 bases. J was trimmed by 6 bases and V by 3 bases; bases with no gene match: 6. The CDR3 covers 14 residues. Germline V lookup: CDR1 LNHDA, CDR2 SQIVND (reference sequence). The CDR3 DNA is TGTGCCAGTAGTATGGACAGGGCGTCCGCTGAAGCTTTCTTT. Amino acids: CASSMDRASAEAFF.

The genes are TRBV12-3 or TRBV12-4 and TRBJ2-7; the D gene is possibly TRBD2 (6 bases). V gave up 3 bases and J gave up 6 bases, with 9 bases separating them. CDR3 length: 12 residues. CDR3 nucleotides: TGTGCCAGCAGTTTCGGGGGACTCGAGCAGTACTTC. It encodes CASSFGGLEQYF.

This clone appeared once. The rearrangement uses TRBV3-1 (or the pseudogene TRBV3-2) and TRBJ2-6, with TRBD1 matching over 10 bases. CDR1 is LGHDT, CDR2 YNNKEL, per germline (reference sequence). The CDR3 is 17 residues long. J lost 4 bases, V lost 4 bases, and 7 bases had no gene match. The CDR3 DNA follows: TGTGCCAGCAGCCGGGGACAGGGGAACTCCGGGGCCAACGTCCTGACTTTC. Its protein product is CASSRGQGNSGANVLTF.

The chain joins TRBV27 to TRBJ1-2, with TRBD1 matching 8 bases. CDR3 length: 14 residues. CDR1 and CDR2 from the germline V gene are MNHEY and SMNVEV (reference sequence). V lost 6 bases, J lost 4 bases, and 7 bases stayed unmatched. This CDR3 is CASRWTGSLYGYTF. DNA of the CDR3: TGTGCCAGCAGATGGACAGGGTCCCTCTATGGCTACACCTTC.

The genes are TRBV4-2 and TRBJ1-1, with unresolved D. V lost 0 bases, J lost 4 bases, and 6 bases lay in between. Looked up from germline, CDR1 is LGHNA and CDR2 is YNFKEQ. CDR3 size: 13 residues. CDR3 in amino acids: CASSQDVSTEAFF. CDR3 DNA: TGTGCCAGCAGCCAAGATGTCTCCACTGAAGCTTTCTTT.

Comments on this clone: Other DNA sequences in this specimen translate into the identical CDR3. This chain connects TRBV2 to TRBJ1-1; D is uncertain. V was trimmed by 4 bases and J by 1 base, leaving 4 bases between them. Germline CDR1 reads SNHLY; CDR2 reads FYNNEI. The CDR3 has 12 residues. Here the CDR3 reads CASSAGNTEAFF. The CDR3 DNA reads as TGTGCCAGCAGTGCAGGGAACACTGAAGCTTTCTTT.

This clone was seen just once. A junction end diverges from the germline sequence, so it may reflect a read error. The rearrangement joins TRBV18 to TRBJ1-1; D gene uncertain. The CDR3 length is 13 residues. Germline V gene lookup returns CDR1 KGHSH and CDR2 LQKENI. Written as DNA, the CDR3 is TGTGCCAGCTCATCACCCCACGCGCCTGAAGCTTTCTTT. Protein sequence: CASSSPHAPEAFF.

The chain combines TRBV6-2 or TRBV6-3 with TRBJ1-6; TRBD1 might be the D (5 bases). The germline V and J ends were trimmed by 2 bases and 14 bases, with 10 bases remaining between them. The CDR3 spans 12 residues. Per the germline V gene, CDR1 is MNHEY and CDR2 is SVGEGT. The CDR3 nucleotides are TGTGCCAGCAGTTACCCCCTAGGGGCCCTCCACTTT. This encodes CASSYPLGALHF.

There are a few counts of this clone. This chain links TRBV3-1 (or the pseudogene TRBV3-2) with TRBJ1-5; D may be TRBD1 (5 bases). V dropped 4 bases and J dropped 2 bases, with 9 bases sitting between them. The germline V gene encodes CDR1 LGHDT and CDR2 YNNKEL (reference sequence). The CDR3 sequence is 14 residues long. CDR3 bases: TGTGCCAGCAGCCTTCAGGGTGGCAATCAGCCCCAGCATTTT. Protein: CASSLQGGNQPQHF.

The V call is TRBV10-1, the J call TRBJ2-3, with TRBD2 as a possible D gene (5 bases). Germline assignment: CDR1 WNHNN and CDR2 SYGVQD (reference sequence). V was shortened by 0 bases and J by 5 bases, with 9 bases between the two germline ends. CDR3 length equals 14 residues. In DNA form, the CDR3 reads TGCGCCAGCAGTGAGTCAGAAGGGAGAGATACGCAGTATTTT. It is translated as CASSESEGRDTQYF.

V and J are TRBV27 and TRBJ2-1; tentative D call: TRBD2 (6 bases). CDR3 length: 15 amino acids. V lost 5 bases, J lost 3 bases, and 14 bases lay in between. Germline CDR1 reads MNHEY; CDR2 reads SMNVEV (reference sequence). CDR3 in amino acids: CASSPGVAVYNEQFF. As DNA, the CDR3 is TGTGCCAGCAGTCCCGGGGTAGCGGTCTACAATGAGCAGTTCTTC.

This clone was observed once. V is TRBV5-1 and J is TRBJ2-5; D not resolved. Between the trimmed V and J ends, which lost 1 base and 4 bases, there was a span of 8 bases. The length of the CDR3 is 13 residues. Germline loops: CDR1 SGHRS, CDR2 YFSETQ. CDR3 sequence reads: CASSLLTRETQYF. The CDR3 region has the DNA TGCGCCAGCAGCTTGTTGACACGAGAGACCCAGTACTTC.

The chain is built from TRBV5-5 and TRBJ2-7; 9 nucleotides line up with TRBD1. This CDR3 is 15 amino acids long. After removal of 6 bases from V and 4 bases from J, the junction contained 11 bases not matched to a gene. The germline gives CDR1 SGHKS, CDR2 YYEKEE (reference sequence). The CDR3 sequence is CASIIFGQGRYEQYF. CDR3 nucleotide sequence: TGTGCCAGCATCATTTTTGGACAGGGGAGATACGAGCAGTACTTC.

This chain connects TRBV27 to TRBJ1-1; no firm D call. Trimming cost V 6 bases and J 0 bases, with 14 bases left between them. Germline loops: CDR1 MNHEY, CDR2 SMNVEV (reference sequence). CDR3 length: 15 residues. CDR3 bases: TGTGCCAGCAGGACCCGGGAACAGTTGAACACTGAAGCTTTCTTT. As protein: CASRTREQLNTEAFF.

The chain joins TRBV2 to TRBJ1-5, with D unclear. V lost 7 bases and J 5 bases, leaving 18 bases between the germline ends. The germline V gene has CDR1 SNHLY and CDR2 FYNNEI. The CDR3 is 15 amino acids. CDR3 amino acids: CASKEELVFHQPQHF. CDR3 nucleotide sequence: TGTGCCAGCAAAGAGGAGCTCGTTTTTCATCAGCCCCAGCATTTT.

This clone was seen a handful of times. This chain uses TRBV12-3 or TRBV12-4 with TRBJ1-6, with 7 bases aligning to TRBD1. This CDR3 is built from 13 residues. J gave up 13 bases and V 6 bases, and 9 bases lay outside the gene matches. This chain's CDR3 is CASSTGDIGPLHF. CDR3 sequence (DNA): TGTGCCAGCAGCACAGGGGATATCGGCCCCCTCCACTTT.

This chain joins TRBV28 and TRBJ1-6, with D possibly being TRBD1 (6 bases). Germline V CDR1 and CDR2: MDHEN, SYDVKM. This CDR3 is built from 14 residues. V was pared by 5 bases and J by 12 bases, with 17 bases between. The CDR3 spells CASSATGSSGPLHF. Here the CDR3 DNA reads TGTGCCAGCAGTGCTACAGGGAGTAGTGGACCCCTCCACTTT. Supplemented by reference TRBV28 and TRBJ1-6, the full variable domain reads DVKVTQSSRYLVKRTGEKVFLECVQDMDHENMFWYRQDPGLGLRLIYFSYDVKMKEKGDIPEGYSVSREKKERFSLILESASTNQTSMYLCASSATGSSGPLHFGNGTRLTVT.

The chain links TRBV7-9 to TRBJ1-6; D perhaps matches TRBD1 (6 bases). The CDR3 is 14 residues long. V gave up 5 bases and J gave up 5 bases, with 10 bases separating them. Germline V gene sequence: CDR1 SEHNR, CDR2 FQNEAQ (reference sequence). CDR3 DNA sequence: TGTGCCAGCAGCCCCGGACAGAATAATTCACCCCTCCACTTT. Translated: CASSPGQNNSPLHF.

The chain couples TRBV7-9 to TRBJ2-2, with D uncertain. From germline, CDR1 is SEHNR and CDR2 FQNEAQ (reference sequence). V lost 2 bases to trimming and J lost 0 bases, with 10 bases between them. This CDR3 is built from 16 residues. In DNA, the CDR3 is TGTGCCAGCAGCTTAACCCTGACACCGAACACCGGGGAGCTGTTTTTT. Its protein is CASSLTLTPNTGELFF.

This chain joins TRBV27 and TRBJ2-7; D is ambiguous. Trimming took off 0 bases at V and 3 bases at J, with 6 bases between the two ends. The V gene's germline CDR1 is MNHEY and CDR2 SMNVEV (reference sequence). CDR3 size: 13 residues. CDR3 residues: CASSLSPGYEQYF. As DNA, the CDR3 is TGTGCCAGCAGTTTATCGCCAGGCTACGAGCAGTACTTC.

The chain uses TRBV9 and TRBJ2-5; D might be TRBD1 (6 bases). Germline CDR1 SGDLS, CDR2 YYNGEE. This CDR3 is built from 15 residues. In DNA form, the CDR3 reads TGTGTAACTAGGCGTAGCAGGGGCGCGTCTGAGACCCAGTACTTC. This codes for CVTRRSRGASETQYF.

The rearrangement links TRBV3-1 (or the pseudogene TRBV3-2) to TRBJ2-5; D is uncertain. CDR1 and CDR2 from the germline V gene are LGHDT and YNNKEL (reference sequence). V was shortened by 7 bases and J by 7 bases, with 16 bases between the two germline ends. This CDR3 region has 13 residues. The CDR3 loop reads CASNPRGAGTQYF. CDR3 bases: TGTGCCAGCAACCCGAGAGGAGCCGGGACCCAGTACTTC.

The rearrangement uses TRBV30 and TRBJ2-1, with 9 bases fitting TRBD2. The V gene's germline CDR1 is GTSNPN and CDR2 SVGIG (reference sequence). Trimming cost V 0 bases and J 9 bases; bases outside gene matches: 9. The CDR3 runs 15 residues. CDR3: CAWSVGLAGIGEQFF. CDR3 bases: TGTGCCTGGAGTGTTGGTCTAGCGGGAATCGGTGAGCAGTTCTTC.

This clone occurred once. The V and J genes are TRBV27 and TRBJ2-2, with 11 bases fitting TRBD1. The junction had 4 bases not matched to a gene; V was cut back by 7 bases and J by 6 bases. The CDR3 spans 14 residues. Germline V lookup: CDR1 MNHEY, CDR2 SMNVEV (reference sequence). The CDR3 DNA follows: TGTGCCAGCACTCCGGGACAGGGGGCCGGGGAGCTGTTTTTT. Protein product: CASTPGQGAGELFF.

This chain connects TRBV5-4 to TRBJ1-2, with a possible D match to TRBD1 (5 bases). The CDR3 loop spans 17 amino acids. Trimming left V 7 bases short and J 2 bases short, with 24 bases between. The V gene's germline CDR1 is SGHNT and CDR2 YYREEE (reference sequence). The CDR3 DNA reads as TGTGCCAGCCAGCCAGCAGCTGGGGCGGCAGGGAACTATGGCTACACCTTC. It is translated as CASQPAAGAAGNYGYTF. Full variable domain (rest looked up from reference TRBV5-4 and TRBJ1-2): ETGVTQSPTHLIKTRGQQVTLRCSSQSGHNTVSWYQQALGQGPQFIFQYYREEENGRGNFPPRFSGLQFPNYSSELNVNALELDDSALYLCASQPAAGAAGNYGYTFGSGTRLTVV.